The source of this T cell receptor beta chain is a study of persistence of HIV-infected CD4 T cells. At the level of the study: Donors were ART-treated; their CMV- and Gag-responding CD4+ T cells were isolated. Multiple blood draws of up to 180 mL, except two donors with single leukapheresis.

The libraries were made with immunoSEQ version 4 in survey mode. Some clones are missing from TCRdb's copy, which holds only in-frame ones; the method was immunoSEQ multiplex PCR. The sample lists around 42,000 clones; roughly 74% were seen once. Trimming removed 1 base from V and 2 bases from J, with 11 bases in between. Per the germline V gene, CDR1 is LGHDT and CDR2 is YNNKEL (reference sequence). The CDR3 covers 15 residues. An overlapping HIV-1 Gag peptide pool stimulated these cells at roughly 1 ug/peptide/mL. Memory cells lacking CD40L and CD69 with high CD45RO were sorted. These HIV-1-infected adults initiated suppressive ART in chronic infection. For at least 4 years, plasma HIV-1 RNA was undetectable (<50 copies/mL). Regarding this clone: What it binds is not known.

Source: CD4+ T cells sorted from PBMCs after approximately 20-hour stimulation, taken from a patient who received antiretroviral therapy. This clonotype was obtained from an adult man with HIV who was CMV-seropositive. The chain carries TRBV3-1 (or the pseudogene TRBV3-2) and TRBJ2-5; tentatively, D is TRBD1 (5 bases). CDR3 region: CASSQGGYLQETQYF. In nucleotides, the CDR3 is TGTGCCAGCAGCCAAGGGGGCTACCTGCAAGAGACCCAGTACTTC.